This T cell receptor (beta chain) came from a study of technical replicates of blood from a few donors. This CDR3 contains 13 residues. Germline V gene data show CDR1 as LNHNV and CDR2 as YYDKDF (reference sequence). Between the trimmed V and J ends, which lost 0 bases and 7 bases, there was a span of 9 bases. The assay was immunoSEQ multiplex PCR, and TCRdb's table has in-frame clones only and misses some. The table records tens of thousands of clones, around 93% of them present only once. Sample: T cells isolated from PBMCs. V and J are TRBV15 and TRBJ1-1; D uncertain. The TCR was taken from a human donor in good health. The CDR3 here is CATSREAGFEAFF. The CDR3 DNA reads TGTGCCACCAGCAGAGAAGCGGGGTTTGAAGCTTTCTTT.